The rows below give T cell receptor beta chains drawn from one sample of a study of blood T cell repertoires in COVID-19. Sequenced by immunoSEQ multiplex PCR; TCRdb stores in-frame clones only, minus some. This sample carries about 67,000 clones, about nine tenths of them seen once, and the ten largest clones take about 4.4%. Sequencing was carried out using peripheral blood. These receptors originate from a man between 50 and 59 years old with active COVID-19. Both conserved end residues are part of each CDR3. The D gene is left open where the match is weak. Clone sizes are given selectively: once, few, many, or a class where the clone is expanded.

cdr3_length,clone_size,d_call,v_call,j_call,cdr3_aa,cdr3_nt
14,NA,TRBD1,TRBV7-2,TRBJ1-5,CASSGQGFAQPQHF,TGTGCCAGCTCGGGACAGGGTTTCGCTCAGCCCCAGCATTTT
17,few,TRBD1,TRBV2,TRBJ2-7,CASRGTMTTGATYEQYF,TGTGCCAGCAGGGGAACAATGACGACAGGGGCTACCTACGAGCAGTACTTC
15,NA,NA,TRBV6-5,TRBJ2-1,CASSYSSYAGNEQFF,TGTGCCAGCAGTTACTCGAGCTATGCGGGCAATGAGCAGTTCTTC
15,NA,TRBD1,TRBV6-5,TRBJ1-4,CASSTSGTGSEKLFF,TGTGCCAGCAGCACGAGCGGGACAGGGAGTGAAAAACTGTTTTTT
14,NA,NA,TRBV4-1,TRBJ1-1,CASSPQAQNTEAFF,TGCGCCAGCAGCCCCCAAGCCCAGAACACTGAAGCTTTCTTT
13,once,NA,TRBV27,TRBJ1-1,CASKSVGVLEAFF,TGTGCCAGCAAAAGTGTCGGGGTTCTCGAAGCTTTCTTT
16,NA,TRBD2,TRBV7-2,TRBJ2-3,CASSLVPRGALDTQYF,TGTGCCAGCAGCTTAGTTCCGCGGGGGGCCTTAGATACGCAGTATTTT
16,NA,TRBD2,TRBV4-1,TRBJ2-1,CASSSILAGGNNEQFF,TGCGCCAGCAGCTCAATACTAGCGGGGGGGAACAATGAGCAGTTCTTC
13,few,TRBD1,TRBV28,TRBJ1-1,CASRAGGFGEAFF,TGTGCCAGCAGGGCAGGGGGCTTCGGTGAAGCTTTCTTT
18,NA,TRBD1,TRBV5-1,TRBJ1-1,CASSLGGGVSLANTEAFF,TGCGCCAGCAGCTTGGGAGGGGGCGTATCACTAGCGAACACTGAAGCTTTCTTT
16,few,NA,TRBV6-2/TRBV6-3,TRBJ1-2,CASSREASLGNYGYTF,TGTGCCAGCAGCCGCGAGGCTTCATTGGGTAACTATGGCTACACCTTC
14,NA,NA,TRBV7-2,TRBJ2-5,CASSLGGGPETQYF,TGTGCCAGCAGCTTAGGCGGCGGGCCAGAGACCCAGTACTTC
15,NA,NA,TRBV9,TRBJ2-3,CASSPRAASTDTQYF,TGTGCCAGCAGCCCCCGAGCGGCGAGCACAGATACGCAGTATTTT
16,NA,NA,TRBV6-1,TRBJ2-1,CASSVSSGQTYNEQFF,TGTGCCAGCAGTGTCTCAAGTGGGCAAACCTACAATGAGCAGTTCTTC
18,NA,TRBD2,TRBV11-3,TRBJ2-7,CASSLRPRGAGFSYEQYF,TGTGCCAGCAGCTTACGGCCCCGGGGAGCGGGGTTCTCCTACGAGCAGTACTTC
14,NA,TRBD1,TRBV30,TRBJ2-7,CAWSAGTGAYEQYF,TGTGCCTGGAGTGCCGGGACAGGGGCCTACGAGCAGTACTTC
13,NA,NA,TRBV12-3/TRBV12-4,TRBJ1-2,CASSWGVRGGYTF,TGTGCCAGCAGCTGGGGAGTCCGAGGGGGCTACACCTTC
15,NA,TRBD1,TRBV15,TRBJ1-6,CATSRSGQGDSPLHF,TGTGCCACCAGCAGATCCGGACAGGGAGATTCACCCCTCCACTTT
16,NA,NA,TRBV21-1,TRBJ1-6,CASSLARQPYNSPLHF,TGTGCCAGCAGCCTCGCCCGACAGCCGTATAATTCACCCCTCCACTTT
14,NA,TRBD1,TRBV5-4,TRBJ2-7,CASSVDRGLNEQYF,TGTGCCAGCAGCGTGGACAGGGGGCTGAACGAGCAGTACTTC
15,NA,NA,TRBV28,TRBJ2-1,CASSLGGEAYNEQFF,TGTGCCAGCAGTTTGGGCGGGGAAGCCTACAATGAGCAGTTCTTC
12,NA,NA,TRBV29-1,TRBJ1-1,CSVKTGNTEAFF,TGCAGCGTAAAGACGGGGAACACTGAAGCTTTCTTT
13,NA,NA,TRBV29-1,TRBJ2-7,CSVRGVSSYEQYF,TGCAGCGTCAGGGGGGTAAGCTCCTACGAGCAGTACTTC
14,NA,TRBD2,TRBV30,TRBJ2-1,CAWIRGSSYNEQFF,TGTGCCTGGATTCGCGGGAGCTCCTACAATGAGCAGTTCTTC
15,NA,TRBD1,TRBV7-2,TRBJ1-6,CASSLGGQGWSPLHF,TGTGCCAGCAGCTTAGGGGGACAGGGGTGGTCACCCCTCCACTTT
14,NA,NA,TRBV6-6,TRBJ2-1,CASIGGPGGNEQFF,TGTGCCAGCATTGGGGGGCCAGGGGGCAATGAGCAGTTCTTC
13,NA,NA,TRBV5-1,TRBJ2-7,CASSLAIEGEQYF,TGCGCCAGCAGCTTGGCCATCGAGGGCGAGCAGTACTTC
14,NA,NA,TRBV2,TRBJ1-5,CASSGGPQNQPQHF,TGTGCCAGCAGTGGTGGGCCCCAAAATCAACCCCAGCATTTT
9,NA,NA,TRBV23-1,TRBJ2-1,CASINEQFF,TGCGCCAGCATAAATGAGCAGTTCTTC
13,NA,NA,TRBV6-5,TRBJ2-7,CASSFYSSYEQYF,TGTGCCAGCAGTTTCTACAGCTCCTACGAGCAGTACTTC
13,NA,TRBD1,TRBV29-1,TRBJ1-1,CSVRQGMNTEAFF,TGCAGCGTCAGACAGGGGATGAACACTGAAGCTTTCTTT
13,NA,NA,TRBV12-3/TRBV12-4,TRBJ1-1,CASSFSLNTEAFF,TGTGCCAGCAGTTTCAGTCTGAACACTGAAGCTTTCTTT
15,NA,NA,TRBV27,TRBJ2-1,CASSFWSDRHNEQFF,TGTGCCAGCAGTTTTTGGAGCGACAGGCACAATGAGCAGTTCTTC
14,NA,NA,TRBV2,TRBJ1-5,CASSERLEDQPQHF,TGTGCCAGCAGTGAGAGACTCGAGGATCAGCCCCAGCATTTT
13,NA,TRBD1,TRBV18,TRBJ2-7,CASSPGTGNEQYF,TGTGCCAGCTCACCAGGGACAGGGAACGAGCAGTACTTC
14,NA,NA,TRBV11-2,TRBJ2-7,CASSLQGYPGEQYF,TGTGCCAGCAGCTTGCAGGGGTATCCGGGCGAGCAGTACTTC
13,NA,TRBD1,TRBV7-6,TRBJ1-1,CASSLAAQGAAFF,TGTGCCAGCAGCTTAGCGGCCCAGGGGGCTGCTTTCTTT
16,NA,TRBD1,TRBV19,TRBJ1-2,CASSILPGQGGYGYTF,TGTGCCAGTAGTATTCTGCCGGGACAGGGGGGCTATGGCTACACCTTC
15,NA,TRBD1,TRBV5-1,TRBJ1-1,CASSFTGGAGTEAFF,TGCGCCAGCAGCTTCACAGGGGGCGCGGGCACTGAAGCTTTCTTT
17,NA,NA,TRBV7-7,TRBJ2-7,CASSLAPVDLGAYEQYF,TGTGCCAGCAGCTTAGCGCCGGTCGATCTAGGGGCCTACGAGCAGTACTTC
17,once,TRBD1,TRBV2,TRBJ2-5,CASSTISGTEYQETQYF,TGTGCCAGCAGTACAATCTCCGGGACAGAGTACCAAGAGACCCAGTACTTC
15,NA,NA,TRBV6-5,TRBJ1-5,CASNGLTGPVDPQHF,TGTGCCAGCAACGGCCTAACAGGCCCGGTGGACCCCCAGCATTTT
15,NA,TRBD2,TRBV9,TRBJ2-1,CASTLRAGGPNEQFF,TGTGCCAGCACCTTAAGAGCGGGGGGGCCAAATGAGCAGTTCTTC